The sequence of this T cell receptor (beta chain) was determined in a study of blood T cells in healthy people across ages. The V and J ends lost 7 bases and 5 bases respectively, with 10 bases between them. The germline V gene encodes CDR1 SQVTM and CDR2 ANQGSEA. This CDR3 has 11 amino acids. This clonotype was seen only a few times. What it recognizes is unknown. General study results and limits: More naive CD4+ cells and higher diversity marked long-lived donors relative to aged donors.

A second PCR of roughly 7 to 11 cycles used a sample-barcoded 5' primer and a J-beta primer mix. Every single cDNA molecule received a tag from a template-switch adaptor with 12 random nucleotides. Each CDR3 protein gets one entry after TCRdb re-called the 5' RACE reads with MiXCR. The repertoire includes some 900,000 distinct CDR3 sequences, approximately 49% of them detected once, and roughly 13% sits in the top ten. This receptor was identified in a man aged 25-45 years in good health. The rearrangement joins TRBV29-1 to TRBJ2-3; no clear D. Sample: blood. This CDR3 reads CSARMGDTQYF. The CDR3 DNA is TGCAGCGCCCGGATGGGAGATACGCAGTATTTT.